A selection of T cell receptor beta chains follows, all from one sample in a study of radiation and T cells in renal cell carcinoma. The table came from immunoSEQ multiplex PCR; TCRdb's copy has only in-frame clones and leaves some out. The sample shows more than 95,000 clones, roughly 85% of them seen only once. The sequences come from blood, collected from a patient whose treatment included radiotherapy and nephrectomy. Receptors were obtained from a woman aged 55-70 years with renal cell carcinoma. The CDR3 runs from the conserved cysteine through the conserved F or W. The order of the fields is J gene, clone size, V gene, D gene, CDR3 DNA, CDR3 protein. The D gene is left open where the match is weak. For some rows the clone size is stated as once, few or many, or as a class when expanded; others skip it.

>TRBJ2-1|few|TRBV19|TRBD2
TGTGCCAGTAGTATCGCGGGGGGCTATTCGTCCTACAATGAGCAGTTCTTC
CASSIAGGYSSYNEQFF
>TRBJ1-5|NA|TRBV23-1|TRBD1
TGCGCCAGCAGTCAATGCCTTGACAGGGCCCGAATCAATCAGCCCCAGCATTTT
CASSQCLDRARINQPQHF
>TRBJ2-1|NA|TRBV10-1|NA
TGCGCCAGCAGTGAGTCGATGGCAGGTTTCTACAATGAGCAGTTCTTC
CASSESMAGFYNEQFF
>TRBJ2-7|once|TRBV25-1|NA
TGTGCCAGCAGTGATAGGGGGGCCTACGAGCAGTACTTC
CASSDRGAYEQYF
>TRBJ1-2|NA|TRBV5-6|TRBD1
TGTGCCAGCAGCTTTAATAAAGGTGGACAGGGGCGTTATGGCTACACCTTC
CASSFNKGGQGRYGYTF
>TRBJ2-2|NA|TRBV7-2|NA
TGTGCCAGCAGCTCGAACGGGGGATCGAACACCGGGGAGCTGTTTTTT
CASSSNGGSNTGELFF
>TRBJ1-2|few|TRBV29-1|NA
TGCAGCGTTGGGGTGGACGGCGACTATGGCTACACCTTC
CSVGVDGDYGYTF
>TRBJ1-2|NA|TRBV6-5|TRBD1
TGTGCCAGCAGTTACGTCGAGGGGGCCCGCTATGGCTACACCTTC
CASSYVEGARYGYTF
>TRBJ2-2|once|TRBV28|NA
TGTGCCAGTCGTTGGGGGGTCTTCACCGGGGAGCTGTTTTTT
CASRWGVFTGELFF
>TRBJ2-1|few|TRBV6-5|TRBD1
TGTGCCAGCACCGCCAGAGGACAGGGGTGGAATGAGCAGTTCTTC
CASTARGQGWNEQFF
>TRBJ2-2|NA|TRBV5-4|NA
TGTGCCAGCAGCCAAGCGGAGCGCGACACCGGGGAGCTGTTTTTT
CASSQAERDTGELFF
>TRBJ1-6|NA|TRBV14|TRBD1
TGTGCCAGCAGCCACACCGGGACAGTTCTCCACTCCTATAATTCACCCCTCCACTTT
CASSHTGTVLHSYNSPLHF
>TRBJ2-2|NA|TRBV7-9|NA
TGTGCCAGCAGCTTAGTACACAGGGCGGACACCGGGGAGCTGTTTTTT
CASSLVHRADTGELFF
>TRBJ2-7|NA|TRBV19|TRBD2
TGTGCCAGTAGGGAGGGACTAGCGGCCTACCACGAGCAGTACTTC
CASREGLAAYHEQYF
>TRBJ2-3|NA|TRBV19|NA
TGTGCCAGTAGCGGCGGCAGAGAGACGCAGTATTTT
CASSGGRETQYF
>TRBJ1-2|NA|TRBV28|NA
TGTGCCAGCAGTCGCCCCTTATTCAATAACTATGGCTACACCTTC
CASSRPLFNNYGYTF
>TRBJ1-1|NA|TRBV10-2|NA
TGCGCCAGCAGTGAAAAGGACACTGAAGCTTTCTTT
CASSEKDTEAFF
>TRBJ1-3|NA|TRBV7-2|NA
TGTGCCAGCAGCTTAAGTGGGTTCTCTGGAAACACCATATATTTT
CASSLSGFSGNTIYF
>TRBJ1-1|once|TRBV5-1|NA
TGCGCCAGCAGCCCAGAGGCAGGTAAGAACACTGAAGCTTTCTTT
CASSPEAGKNTEAFF
>TRBJ1-1|NA|TRBV19|NA
TGTGCCAGTAGTATCTTAGCGAGACAGAGGATGAACACTGAAGCTTTCTTT
CASSILARQRMNTEAFF
>TRBJ2-5|NA|TRBV7-2|TRBD2
TGTGCCAGCAGCTTGAGGGGTAGCGGGGGGGCCAGAGAGACCCAGTACTTC
CASSLRGSGGARETQYF
>TRBJ1-1|NA|TRBV19|NA
TGTGCCAGTATCCGGGACACATTCGGCACTGAAGCTTTCTTT
CASIRDTFGTEAFF
>TRBJ2-7|NA|TRBV7-2|NA
TGTGCCAGCAGCTTAGCTGCCAGGGTAGGTGGTGAGCAGTACTTC
CASSLAARVGGEQYF
>TRBJ2-7|NA|TRBV6-6|NA
TGTGCCAGCAGTTACTCGTGGGGGAGAGAGCAGTACTTC
CASSYSWGREQYF
>TRBJ2-5|once|TRBV5-6|NA
TGTGCCAGCAGCTCCTCTCTTGGCTCCCAAGAGACCCAGTACTTC
CASSSSLGSQETQYF
>TRBJ1-3|NA|TRBV15|NA
TGTGCCACCAGCAGAGATGCGGCTTTAGGAAACACCATATATTTT
CATSRDAALGNTIYF
>TRBJ1-1|NA|TRBV5-1|NA
TGCGCCAGCAGCTTGGATAGGGGCGATGACACTGAAGCTTTCTTT
CASSLDRGDDTEAFF
>TRBJ2-1|NA|TRBV29-1|NA
TGCAGCGTTGACCTCCCATGGGAACAGGCGAGTACGTACCGTACGTATGAGCAGTTCTTC
CSVDLPWEQASTYRTYEQFF
>TRBJ2-2|NA|TRBV10-3|TRBD2
TGTGCCACAGGGACTAGGGACAACACCGGGGAGCTGTTTTTT
CATGTRDNTGELFF
>TRBJ2-3|NA|TRBV10-3|NA
TGTGCCATCAGTGGACTATCGACTAGCACAGATACGCAGTATTTT
CAISGLSTSTDTQYF
>TRBJ1-4|NA|TRBV7-9|NA
TGTGCCAGCAGCCCCGGACAGCTACCGGATGAAAAACTGTTTTTT
CASSPGQLPDEKLFF
>TRBJ2-7|NA|TRBV5-1|NA
TGCGCCAGCAGCTGCCCCTCACCGTACTTC
CASSCPSPYF
>TRBJ2-2|NA|TRBV14|NA
TGTGCCAGCAGTCCAAGACTAAGGGGGACCGGGGAGCTGTTTTTT
CASSPRLRGTGELFF
>TRBJ2-7|NA|TRBV11-1|NA
TGTGCCAGCAGCTTAGTCGGCCGGATCAGCGGCGAGCAGTACTTC
CASSLVGRISGEQYF
>TRBJ1-6|NA|TRBV2|TRBD1
TGTGCCAGCAGTCCGACAGGGCCAGGATCACCCCTCCACTTT
CASSPTGPGSPLHF
>TRBJ1-6|NA|TRBV7-9|NA
TGTGCCAGCAGCTTAGAGGGAGGAAATAATTCACCCCTCCACTTT
CASSLEGGNNSPLHF
>TRBJ2-7|NA|TRBV18|TRBD1
TGTGCCAGCTCACCGAGGGGACAGGGAGGGTCCTACGAGCAGTACTTC
CASSPRGQGGSYEQYF
>TRBJ2-3|NA|TRBV4-2|TRBD1
TGTGCCAGCAGCCAAGACATGTGGCAGGGGGAAGATACGCAGTATTTT
CASSQDMWQGEDTQYF
>TRBJ2-7|NA|TRBV28|NA
TGTGCCAGCAGTTTACTTGACGGAGCGTACGAGCAGTACTTC
CASSLLDGAYEQYF
>TRBJ2-3|NA|TRBV6-5|NA
TGTGCCAGCAGTTTAATCCGGGACGTTAATACGCAGTATTTT
CASSLIRDVNTQYF
>TRBJ1-4|NA|TRBV7-2|NA
TGTGCCAGCAGCTTAGTTTCCGGGCTGGATGAAAAACTGTTTTTT
CASSLVSGLDEKLFF